Below, 20 T cell receptor beta chains from the same sample are listed, as sequenced in a study of blood T cell repertoires in COVID-19. Profiled with immunoSEQ multiplex PCR; TCRdb holds only in-frame clones, not every one. Among 260,000 or so clones, 80% to 90% were seen once, and the ten largest hold around 15%. Sequencing was done on a sample of PBMCs or T cells enriched from blood (not recorded which). Receptors originate from a man between 18 and 35 years old who had recovered from COVID-19.

J is TRBJ1-4 and V is TRBV10-3; no reliable D call. The CDR3 runs to 18 residues. V lost 2 bases to trimming and J lost 0 bases, with 16 bases between them. Germline assignment: CDR1 ENHRY and CDR2 SYGVKD. CDR3 bases: TGTGCCATCAGTGAGCTCAGACCGGGATCCTCAACTAATGAAAAACTGTTTTTT. Its protein product is CAISELRPGSSTNEKLFF.

This chain links TRBV25-1 with TRBJ2-3; D is possibly TRBD2 (5 bases). The CDR3 covers 14 residues. Germline assignment: CDR1 MGHDK and CDR2 SYGVNS. Trimming took off 8 bases at V and 1 base at J, with 13 bases between the two ends. CDR3 region: CASGPWTGTDTQYF. The CDR3, as DNA: TGTGCCAGCGGCCCCTGGACTGGCACAGATACGCAGTATTTT.

The rearrangement joins TRBV2 to TRBJ1-5; 9 bases are a match to TRBD1. The CDR3 is 17 residues long. Germline trimming cut 3 bases from V and 5 bases from J; bases unmatched to any gene: 11. Germline CDR1 SNHLY, CDR2 FYNNEI. Written as DNA, the CDR3 is TGTGCCAGCAGTGAGATGGGACAGGGATACTTAGATCAGCCCCAGCATTTT. It translates to CASSEMGQGYLDQPQHF.

This chain connects TRBV19 to TRBJ1-1, with 7 nucleotides matching TRBD1. The CDR3 is 15 residues long. Germline CDR1 LNHDA, CDR2 SQIVND (reference sequence). V was pared by 5 bases and J by 0 bases, with 6 bases of the junction left unmatched. CDR3 in DNA: TGTGCCAGTAGTGTCCGACAGGGACTGAACACTGAAGCTTTCTTT. Its protein product is CASSVRQGLNTEAFF.

J is TRBJ2-7 and V is TRBV4-1; D call uncertain. The V end was cut by 0 bases, the J end by 0 bases, with 9 bases between. Germline CDR1 reads MGHRA; CDR2 reads YSYEKL. This CDR3 contains 15 residues. CDR3 sequence reads: CASSQDVTGSYEQYF. CDR3 bases: TGCGCCAGCAGCCAAGATGTCACGGGCTCCTACGAGCAGTACTTC.

V is TRBV6-1 and J is TRBJ2-5; 9 nucleotides agree with TRBD2. Germline CDR1 and CDR2: MNHNS and SASEGT. The CDR3 length is 17 residues. V trimming: 2 bases; J trimming: 0 bases; junction bases outside the gene matches: 7. The CDR3 region is CASSEWLAGGNQETQYF. CDR3 sequence (DNA): TGTGCCAGCAGTGAATGGCTTGCGGGGGGGAACCAAGAGACCCAGTACTTC.

This sequence joins TRBV10-3 and TRBJ2-1; a possible D gene is TRBD2 (6 bases). Germline V gene lookup returns CDR1 ENHRY and CDR2 SYGVKD. The V end lost 4 bases, the J end lost 7 bases, and 20 bases lay between the germline ends. This CDR3 is built from 16 residues. The CDR3 region has the DNA TGTGCCATCAGTGGACAAATCGGGAGAGGGGTTAATGAGCAGTTCTTC. It codes for CAISGQIGRGVNEQFF.

The rearrangement joins TRBV6-5 to TRBJ1-2; 7 positions match TRBD1. The CDR3 spans 15 residues. Losses at the gene ends were 0 bases for V and 2 bases for J; bases not matched to a gene: 3. The germline gives CDR1 MNHEY, CDR2 SVGAGI. Here the CDR3 reads CASSYSGQLNYGYTF. CDR3 nucleotides: TGTGCCAGCAGTTACTCGGGACAGCTGAACTATGGCTACACCTTC.

The chain recombines TRBV29-1 with TRBJ1-1; a possible D gene is TRBD1 (5 bases). The CDR3 is 17 residues long. Germline V lookup: CDR1 SQVTM, CDR2 ANQGSEA. Trimming stripped 0 bases from V and 1 base from J, with 18 bases between. The CDR3 sequence is CSVEDIPGWSENTEAFF. DNA for the CDR3: TGCAGCGTTGAAGATATTCCAGGGTGGAGTGAGAACACTGAAGCTTTCTTT.

V gene TRBV5-1 combines with J gene TRBJ2-2; D is possibly TRBD2 (6 bases). V lost 3 bases and J lost 0, with 12 bases in between. Germline lookup yields CDR1 SGHRS and CDR2 YFSETQ. The CDR3 is 16 residues long. DNA for the CDR3: TGCGCCAGCAGCTGGTTAGCGGTCCCGAACACCGGGGAGCTGTTTTTT. Its protein product is CASSWLAVPNTGELFF.

The rearrangement uses TRBV5-6 and TRBJ1-2, with a possible D match to TRBD1 (6 bases). The V end lost 0 bases, the J end lost 4 bases, and 13 bases lay between the germline ends. CDR1 and CDR2 (germline): SGHDT, YYEEEE. The CDR3 length is 15 residues. In DNA form, the CDR3 reads TGTGCCAGCAGCTTGGCCCGGACAGAGACCTATGGCTACACCTTC. It is translated as CASSLARTETYGYTF.

This rearrangement joins TRBV27 to TRBJ2-1, with 11 bases matching TRBD1. The germline V gene has CDR1 MNHEY and CDR2 SMNVEV (reference sequence). J was trimmed by 4 bases and V by 2 bases; bases with no gene match: 1. This CDR3 contains 15 residues. CDR3 sequence (DNA): TGTGCCAGCAGTTTAGGGACAGGGGGTTACAATGAGCAGTTCTTC. Amino acids: CASSLGTGGYNEQFF.

This chain joins TRBV5-1 and TRBJ1-2, with 10 bases that match TRBD1. The length of the CDR3 is 14 residues. With 4 bases clipped from V and 8 bases from J, the junction kept 8 bases outside the gene matches. Germline V CDR1 and CDR2: SGHRS, YFSETQ. The CDR3 loop is CASSPEGDRGGYTF. CDR3 nucleotide sequence: TGCGCCAGCAGCCCCGAGGGGGACAGGGGCGGCTACACCTTC. The complete variable domain, with remaining parts taken from reference TRBV5-1 and TRBJ1-2, reads KAGVTQTPRYLIKTRGQQVTLSCSPISGHRSVSWYQQTPGQGLQFLFEYFSETQRNKGNFPGRFSGRQFSNSRSEMNVSTLELGDSALYLCASSPEGDRGGYTFGSGTRLTVV.

On this clone itself: The same CDR3 also results from other DNA sequences found in this sample. The V gene is TRBV7-9, the J gene TRBJ1-1; a weak D match, TRBD1 (6 bases). Trimming cost V 0 bases and J 1 base, with 6 bases left between them. CDR1 and CDR2 from the germline V gene are SEHNR and FQNEAQ (reference sequence). This CDR3 contains 14 residues. The CDR3 nucleotides are TGTGCCAGCAGCTTAGCGACAGGGAACACTGAAGCTTTCTTT. It is translated as CASSLATGNTEAFF.

This clone turned up a few times. The chain carries TRBV10-1 and TRBJ1-2; possibly TRBD1 for D (5 bases). Germline V gene data show CDR1 as WNHNN and CDR2 as SYGVQD (reference sequence). The CDR3 runs 12 residues. Trimming pared 3 bases from V and 4 bases from J, leaving 6 bases between. The DNA of the CDR3 is TGCGCCAGCAGTGACGACAGCTATGGCTACACCTTC. Translation: CASSDDSYGYTF.

The J gene is TRBJ2-1, the V gene TRBV19; D not resolved. Germline lookup yields CDR1 LNHDA and CDR2 SQIVND (reference sequence). Trimming took off 1 base at V and 9 bases at J, with 19 bases between the two ends. The CDR3 runs 16 residues. In DNA form, the CDR3 reads TGTGCCAGTAGTATAGTAGGCACGCTTGGGCCCGGTGAGCAGTTCTTC. Translated: CASSIVGTLGPGEQFF.

The chain couples TRBV4-2 to TRBJ2-1, with 10 bases identical to TRBD2. With V trimmed by 1 base and J by 7 bases, 13 bases remained unmatched. In germline, CDR1 is LGHNA, CDR2 YNFKEQ. The CDR3 covers 18 residues. The CDR3 nucleotides are TGTGCCAGCAGCCAAGGATCTAGCGGGAGAGGTTTGTGGAATGAGCAGTTCTTC. Protein: CASSQGSSGRGLWNEQFF.

The rearrangement joins TRBV5-5 to TRBJ2-1; D perhaps matches TRBD1 (5 bases). Trimming shortened V by 2 bases and J by 5 bases, and 11 bases separated the two germline ends. CDR1 is SGHKS and CDR2 is YYEKEE in the germline V gene (reference sequence). CDR3 length: 14 amino acids. Written as DNA, the CDR3 is TGTGCCAGCAGCTTCCCTCGGACACACAATGAGCAGTTCTTC. Protein: CASSFPRTHNEQFF.

This clone was seen a handful of times. V usage is TRBV5-1 and J usage is TRBJ2-5; 12 bases agree with TRBD2. CDR1 is SGHRS and CDR2 is YFSETQ in the germline V gene. The CDR3 consists of 16 residues. The ends lost 4 bases at V and 2 bases at J; junction bases unmatched: 6. CDR3 nucleotide sequence: TGCGCCAGCAGCGTCGCTAGCGGGGGGGTTCAAGAGACCCAGTACTTC. It codes for CASSVASGGVQETQYF. The full variable domain, completed using reference TRBV5-1 and TRBJ2-5, is KAGVTQTPRYLIKTRGQQVTLSCSPISGHRSVSWYQQTPGQGLQFLFEYFSETQRNKGNFPGRFSGRQFSNSRSEMNVSTLELGDSALYLCASSVASGGVQETQYFGPGTRLLVL.

V and J are TRBV3-1 (or the pseudogene TRBV3-2) and TRBJ2-7; 7 bases line up with TRBD2. The CDR3 has 14 residues. The trim removed 4 bases at V and 3 bases at J, leaving 6 bases unmatched. Looked up from germline, CDR1 is LGHDT and CDR2 is YNNKEL (reference sequence). CDR3 in DNA: TGTGCCAGCAGCCGCACTAGCGAGTACTACGAGCAGTACTTC. Translated, it gives CASSRTSEYYEQYF.